The table lists the clone carrying this T cell receptor beta chain with a count of one. Its antigen is not identified. The V gene's germline CDR1 is SGHDT and CDR2 YYEEEE. V lost 3 bases to trimming and J lost 1 base, with 17 bases between them. This CDR3 is 16 amino acids long. Following culture for ten to eleven days, CD4+ T cells were isolated. Vaccination of participants consisted of two doses of either the BNT162b2 or mRNA-1273 vaccine. These data belong to a study of vaccination effects on CD4 cells after COVID-19. Study as a whole: Post-vaccine specimens arrived a median 72 days past the second dose.

Study outcomes and limitations: No early post-infection timepoints were available in the study, which also included few convalescent patients. Clonal contraction was marked in infection- and vaccine-induced clones late after vaccination.

Here immunoSEQ multiplex PCR was the method, and the copy in TCRdb shows in-frame clones only, minus some. The sample records approximately 61,000 clones, about 78% being singletons. The sequence came from a human donor who received a COVID-19 vaccine. The sample here was CD4+ T cells from PBMCs cultured without peptide, taken after COVID-19 vaccination. The chain recombines TRBV5-6 with TRBJ2-7; D remains unclear. CDR3 loop: CASSSRPGATSYEQYF. The CDR3 bases are TGTGCCAGCAGCTCTCGACCAGGCGCAACGTCCTACGAGCAGTACTTC.